Below are 9 T cell receptor beta chains sequenced from a single sample in a study of a mutant IDH1 vaccine in newly diagnosed glioma. Assay: immunoSEQ multiplex PCR; the TCRdb copy retains only in-frame clones and omits some. The data show around 94,000 clones, about nine tenths seen once. The antigens of these receptors remain unknown. Time point described: week 47, end of study. Every vaccine dose comprised 300 ug of mutant IDH1 20-mer peptide plus topical imiquimod. This specimen was PBMCs, taken from a glioma patient whose treatment included an IDH1 peptide vaccine. The source is a woman aged 50 to 60 with glioma.

This clone has a single count. The V call is TRBV6-1, the J call TRBJ2-1; 12 bases map to TRBD2. The CDR3 loop spans 16 amino acids. Losses at the gene ends were 4 bases for V and 2 bases for J; bases not matched to a gene: 3. Germline CDR1 MNHNS, CDR2 SASEGT. DNA of the CDR3: TGTGCCAGCAGTGTATCTAGCGGGAGGGCCTACAATGAGCAGTTCTTC. Encoded protein: CASSVSSGRAYNEQFF.

V is TRBV13 and J is TRBJ2-1; 11 bases are shared with TRBD1. V was pared by 7 bases and J by 6 bases, with 8 bases of the junction left unmatched. Per the germline V gene, CDR1 is PRHDT and CDR2 is FYEKMQ (reference sequence). The CDR3 loop spans 15 amino acids. The CDR3 is CASTSAGTGGNEQFF. CDR3 DNA sequence: TGTGCCAGCACCTCCGCCGGGACAGGGGGCAATGAGCAGTTCTTC.

The gene calls are TRBV5-4 and TRBJ2-3, with 8 bases matching TRBD2. The CDR3 is made up of 16 amino acids. V shed 0 bases, J shed 1 base, and the junction held 4 bases outside the gene matches. Germline V gives CDR1 SGHNT, CDR2 YYREEE (reference sequence). The CDR3 here is CASSLAGSGGTDTQYF. In nucleotides, the CDR3 is TGTGCCAGCAGCTTGGCCGGTAGCGGGGGCACAGATACGCAGTATTTT.

This rearrangement joins TRBV7-9 to TRBJ2-1, with D possibly being TRBD1 (5 bases). Germline V CDR1 and CDR2: SEHNR, FQNEAQ (reference sequence). V dropped 1 base and J dropped 4 bases, with 14 bases sitting between them. This CDR3 is built from 16 residues. This CDR3 reads CASSLGLARAYNEQFF. The CDR3 nucleotides are TGTGCCAGCAGCTTAGGGCTGGCCAGGGCTTACAATGAGCAGTTCTTC.

Only one count was recorded for this clone. The chain employs TRBV6-1 and TRBJ1-2; 8 bases line up with TRBD1. Germline CDR1 MNHNS, CDR2 SASEGT. Trimming at V came to 10 bases and at J to 1 base, leaving 5 bases not matched to a gene. The CDR3 has 13 residues. The CDR3 coding sequence is TGTGCCACCCGGACAGGGTTTAACTATGGCTACACCTTC. Translation gives CATRTGFNYGYTF.

There are a few counts of this clone. The chain couples TRBV10-2 to TRBJ1-5; D is unclear. The CDR3 runs to 12 residues. V was trimmed by 4 bases and J by 4 bases, leaving 5 bases between them. Germline V gene lookup returns CDR1 WSHSY and CDR2 SAAADI. The DNA for the CDR3 is TGCGCCAGCAGTGGTGGGAATCAGCCCCAGCATTTT. It translates to CASSGGNQPQHF.

This clone was counted between two and nine times. The gene calls are TRBV9 and TRBJ2-3, with 11 bases lining up with TRBD2. Germline CDR1 SGDLS, CDR2 YYNGEE. This CDR3 has 17 residues. V shed 3 bases and J 2 bases; nucleotides not matched to a gene: 8. CDR3 nucleotides: TGTGCCAGCAGCGCACATGGGACTAGCGGAACCACAGATACGCAGTATTTT. Its translation: CASSAHGTSGTTDTQYF.

The rearrangement links TRBV9 to TRBJ2-7, with 7 bases fitting TRBD1. The CDR3 extends over 14 amino acids. V was pared by 4 bases and J by 5 bases, with 9 bases of the junction left unmatched. The germline V gene encodes CDR1 SGDLS and CDR2 YYNGEE. CDR3 in DNA: TGTGCCAGCAGCCCAGACAGGGTGCGGGACGAGCAGTACTTC. Protein: CASSPDRVRDEQYF. Full variable domain (remainder filled in from reference TRBV9 and TRBJ2-7): DSGVTQTPKHLITATGQRVTLRCSPRSGDLSVYWYQQSLDQGLQFLIQYYNGEERAKGNILERFSAQQFPDLHSELNLSSLELGDSALYFCASSPDRVRDEQYFGPGTRLTVT.

The V call is TRBV6-5, the J call TRBJ2-1; 7 bases align to TRBD2. CDR1 and CDR2 from the germline V gene are MNHEY and SVGAGI. The V segment lost 5 bases and the J segment 5 bases; nucleotides outside the gene matches: 3. The CDR3 sequence is 13 residues long. CDR3 nucleotides: TGTGCCAGCAGTGCCGGGACTAACAATGAGCAGTTCTTC. The encoded protein is CASSAGTNNEQFF.